The present entry profiles one T cell receptor (beta chain) with its context. This was the immunoSEQ v3.0 assay at survey level. Profiling relied on immunoSEQ multiplex PCR, and the TCRdb table lists in-frame clones only, not all of them. Seen here are some 17,000 clones, about 81% observed once, and the top ten hold about 9.3%. The entry originates in a study of long-term antiretroviral therapy in people with HIV. CDR3 length: 14 residues. Per the germline V gene, CDR1 is SGHKS and CDR2 is YYEKEE (reference sequence). The V gene end was trimmed by 0 bases and the J gene end by 4 bases; junction bases not matched to a gene: 4.

This clonotype was obtained from a man aged 45-65 years with HIV. The rearrangement joins TRBV5-5 to TRBJ2-7, with TRBD1 matching over 7 bases. The sample consisted of unsorted PBMCs, taken 0.3 years before starting antiretroviral therapy. DNA of the CDR3: TGTGCCAGCAGCTTGGGGGACAGCCTTTACGAGCAGTACTTC. Translated, it gives CASSLGDSLYEQYF.